The next 13 T cell receptor beta chains were all read from a single sample in a study of CD8+CD57+ T cells in acquired aplastic anemia. Using genomic DNA as the template, TCR beta VDJ and CDR3 profiling was carried out. TCRdb recomputed calls from the reads with MiXCR, one row per CDR3 protein. The sample records about 160,000 distinct CDR3 sequences, over 70% being singletons. The patients chosen for sequencing had shown expansion of CD8+CD57+ cells (detected by flow cytometry). The source material was sorted CD4+, CD8+, or CD8+CD57+ T cells (not recorded which) from PBMCs. These receptors were obtained from a human donor with aplastic anemia.

This chain connects TRBV10-3 to TRBJ2-4; D perhaps matches TRBD2 (5 bases). Germline V gives CDR1 ENHRY, CDR2 SYGVKD. V shed 7 bases and J shed 0 bases, with 19 bases lying between them. There are 17 residues in the CDR3. Written as DNA, the CDR3 is TGTGCCATCAACCTTGACTCGGAGGACCTAGCCAAAAACATTCAGTACTTC. The encoded protein is CAINLDSEDLAKNIQYF.

This sequence joins TRBV27 and TRBJ2-2; D might be TRBD2 (6 bases). The V gene lost 4 bases and the J gene lost 6 bases, with 9 bases spanning the gap. CDR1 is MNHEY and CDR2 is SMNVEV in the germline V gene (reference sequence). CDR3 size: 13 residues. The CDR3 is CASSSSGAGELFF. CDR3 DNA sequence: TGTGCCAGCAGTTCGTCGGGGGCCGGGGAGCTGTTTTTT.

This clonotype was observed a few times. Germline and junction disagree at one end, which may indicate a read error. This rearrangement joins TRBV15 to TRBJ1-3; 7 bases line up with TRBD1. Germline assignment: CDR1 LNHNV and CDR2 YYDKDF (reference sequence). CDR3 length: 14 amino acids. The CDR3 here is CATSGDRAGNTIYF. The DNA of the CDR3 is TGTGCCACCAGCGGAGACAGGGCGGGAAACACCATATATTTT.

The rearrangement links TRBV5-1 to TRBJ1-4; no clear D. The ends were cut back, 4 bases at V and 8 bases at J, with 15 bases in the middle. The CDR3 is made up of 14 amino acids. Germline assignment: CDR1 SGHRS and CDR2 YFSETQ. CDR3 in DNA: TGCGCCAGCAGCCCCGGACCGGTTCGGGAAAAACTGTTTTTT. It encodes CASSPGPVREKLFF.

The rearrangement uses TRBV7-2 and TRBJ2-3, with D unclear. This CDR3 has 17 amino acids. With 4 bases removed from V and 4 bases from J, the gap between germline ends came to 21 bases. Germline V gives CDR1 SGHTA, CDR2 FQGNSA. In DNA, the CDR3 is TGTGCCAGCAGCTCCGGGCGGAACTCCCACGTACCAGATACGCAGTATTTT. Protein sequence: CASSSGRNSHVPDTQYF.

This clonotype was recorded only once. This sequence joins TRBV7-8 and TRBJ1-1; D is unclear. The CDR3 has 13 residues. Germline V gives CDR1 SGHVS, CDR2 FQNEAQ. V was shortened by 3 bases and J by 5 bases, with 10 bases between the two germline ends. The CDR3 nucleotides are TGTGCCAGCAGCTTCCAATACCGAACTGAAGCTTTCTTT. Protein product: CASSFQYRTEAFF.

The V gene is TRBV7-2, the J gene TRBJ2-5, with 11 bases that match TRBD1. The CDR3 covers 18 residues. Per germline, CDR1 SGHTA and CDR2 FQGNSA. With 5 bases clipped from V and 3 bases from J, the junction kept 14 bases outside the gene matches. The CDR3 DNA is TGTGCCAGCAGCCCACCAATCGGGGACAGGGGGTGGAAAGAGACCCAGTACTTC. Its translation: CASSPPIGDRGWKETQYF.

This rearrangement joins TRBV19 to TRBJ2-1; D possibly matches TRBD1 or TRBD2 (5 bases each). Germline V CDR1 and CDR2: LNHDA, SQIVND (reference sequence). V lost 1 base and J lost 6, with 7 bases in between. This CDR3 is built from 13 residues. The CDR3 region has the DNA TGTGCCAGTAGTATAGCAGGGAGCAATGAGCAGTTCTTC. Its translation is CASSIAGSNEQFF.

The chain uses TRBV7-7 and TRBJ2-5; D is perhaps TRBD2 (6 bases). Per germline, CDR1 SSHAT and CDR2 FNYEAQ (reference sequence). There are 16 residues in the CDR3. V lost 3 bases to trimming and J lost 2 bases, with 16 bases between them. For the CDR3, the DNA is TGTGCCAGCAGCTTGGGAAGACTAGTACGGCAAGAGACCCAGTACTTC. Protein product: CASSLGRLVRQETQYF.

This clonotype was recorded many times. The V call is TRBV6-1, the J call TRBJ2-7, with TRBD2 identical over 8 bases. Germline CDR1 and CDR2: MNHNS and SASEGT. With V trimmed by 1 base and J by 3 bases, 14 bases remained unmatched. The length of the CDR3 is 18 residues. Here the CDR3 reads CASSEGAIAGSASYEQYF. The CDR3 bases are TGTGCCAGCAGTGAAGGGGCAATAGCGGGATCAGCCAGCTACGAGCAGTACTTC.

This clonotype showed up just a few times. V usage is TRBV15 and J usage is TRBJ1-2; maybe TRBD1 (5 bases). The CDR3 covers 15 residues. Deletions cut 0 bases from V and 5 bases from J, with 13 bases between. CDR1 LNHNV and CDR2 YYDKDF come from the germline V gene (reference sequence). CDR3 DNA sequence: TGTGCCACCAGCAGAGATATAGGGGAGAGGTATGGCTACACCTTC. This translates into CATSRDIGERYGYTF.

The chain recombines TRBV9 with TRBJ2-7; 7 bases are a match to TRBD1. The CDR3 consists of 14 residues. CDR1 SGDLS and CDR2 YYNGEE come from the germline V gene. The ends lost 0 bases at V and 5 bases at J; junction bases unmatched: 5. The CDR3 DNA follows: TGTGCCAGCAGCGTAGAAGACAGGGACCACGAGCAGTACTTC. Its translation is CASSVEDRDHEQYF.

The chain combines TRBV7-8 with TRBJ2-7; 14 bases fit TRBD2. Germline V gives CDR1 SGHVS, CDR2 FQNEAQ. The CDR3 runs to 17 residues. V gave up 3 bases and J gave up 0 bases; unmatched junction bases: 4. CDR3 sequence (DNA): TGTGCCAGCAGCTTGGGGACTAGCGGGGGACGCTCCTACGAGCAGTACTTC. Translating it yields CASSLGTSGGRSYEQYF.